The sequence of this T cell receptor beta chain was determined in a study of shared clonotypes between healthy human individuals. Around 90 million PBMCs served as the genomic DNA source for unsorted samples. For every subset, genomic DNA was evenly distributed across several immunoSEQ plates. Unsorted PBMC contributed about 0.3 ug DNA, 25,000 to 35,000 T cell genomes, to each replicate PCR. Some clones are missing from TCRdb's copy, which holds only in-frame ones; the method was immunoSEQ multiplex PCR. The sample consists of under 600,000 clones, 70% to 80% of them appearing once. Sequenced: PBMCs. The TCR originated in a woman aged 40 to 50 in good health. Some clones in this sample may be carry-over from other donors' samples.

This chain's CDR3 is CASRVWGNQPQHF. DNA of the CDR3: TGTGCCAGCAGAGTATGGGGCAATCAGCCCCAGCATTTT. The rearrangement joins TRBV28 to TRBJ1-5; D remains ambiguous. V was shortened by 6 bases and J by 2 bases, with 8 bases between the two germline ends. The CDR3 is made up of 13 amino acids. Germline values: CDR1 MDHEN, CDR2 SYDVKM.